The 15 T cell receptor beta chains below all came from one sample that was sequenced in a study of blood T cell repertoires in COVID-19. Only in-frame clones appear in the TCRdb table, and some are missing; sequencing was by immunoSEQ multiplex PCR. The sample includes 50,000 or so clones, 75% to 85% of them seen just once. Sequenced material: peripheral blood. These receptors were collected from a man in his forties or fifties with acute or convalescent COVID-19.

The V call is TRBV3-1 (or the pseudogene TRBV3-2), the J call TRBJ1-2; D gene unclear. Germline V gene lookup returns CDR1 LGHDT and CDR2 YNNKEL (reference sequence). The germline V and J ends were trimmed by 5 bases and 2 bases, with 9 bases remaining between them. The CDR3 consists of 13 residues. For the CDR3, the DNA is TGTGCCAGCAGCTCTTTTATGAACTATGGCTACACCTTC. Amino acid sequence: CASSSFMNYGYTF.

The chain joins TRBV5-1 to TRBJ1-5; D not resolved. The germline CDR1 and CDR2 sequences are SGHRS and YFSETQ. V dropped 4 bases and J dropped 3 bases, with 11 bases sitting between them. CDR3 length equals 14 residues. The CDR3 is CASSASGDNQPQHF. CDR3 DNA sequence: TGCGCCAGCAGCGCCTCGGGAGACAATCAGCCCCAGCATTTT.

J is TRBJ2-3 and V is TRBV19; TRBD2 matches at 12 bases. The trim removed 4 bases at V and 2 bases at J, leaving 4 bases unmatched. The CDR3 loop spans 16 amino acids. Germline loops: CDR1 LNHDA, CDR2 SQIVND (reference sequence). The CDR3 reads CASSTRTSGVTDTQYF. The CDR3 bases are TGTGCCAGTAGTACCCGGACTAGCGGGGTCACAGATACGCAGTATTTT.

The chain couples TRBV6-6 to TRBJ2-7; no clear D. This CDR3 contains 13 residues. Germline CDR1 MNHNY, CDR2 SVGAGI (reference sequence). Trimming pared 2 bases from V and 3 bases from J, leaving 8 bases between. CDR3 sequence: CASSYVSGYEQYV. The CDR3 DNA reads TGTGCCAGCAGTTACGTTAGTGGCTACGAGCAGTACGTC.

The chain employs TRBV5-1 and TRBJ2-1; D is possibly TRBD2 (5 bases). The CDR3 totals 15 residues. The germline gives CDR1 SGHRS, CDR2 YFSETQ. Trimming removed 0 bases at V and 4 bases at J, with 11 bases between. CDR3 coding DNA: TGCGCCAGCAGCTTGGAGAGCGGCAAGTACAATGAGCAGTTCTTC. Translated, it gives CASSLESGKYNEQFF.

The CDR3 nucleotides are TGCGCCAGCAGCTTGGAACGGTATGGCTACACCTTC. Amino acids: CASSLERYGYTF. This sequence joins TRBV5-1 and TRBJ1-2; no firm D call. This CDR3 is 12 amino acids long. The germline gives CDR1 SGHRS, CDR2 YFSETQ. Between the trimmed V and J ends, which lost 0 bases and 5 bases, there was a span of 5 bases.

V gene TRBV6-6 combines with J gene TRBJ1-1, with D possibly TRBD1 on 6 matching bases. The germline V gene has CDR1 MNHNY and CDR2 SVGAGI (reference sequence). The CDR3 totals 14 residues. Trimming took 7 bases from V and 2 from J, leaving 14 bases between them. DNA for the CDR3: TGTGCCAGCATTCCGACAGGTTCCAACACTGAAGCTTTCTTT. As protein: CASIPTGSNTEAFF.

The chain links TRBV5-6 to TRBJ1-1, with 7 bases fitting TRBD1. The trim removed 4 bases at V and 2 bases at J, leaving 2 bases unmatched. The germline CDR1 and CDR2 sequences are SGHDT and YYEEEE. This CDR3 region has 13 residues. Here the CDR3 reads CASSRDSNTEAFF. Written as DNA, the CDR3 is TGTGCCAGCAGCCGGGACAGTAACACTGAAGCTTTCTTT. The full variable domain, its missing parts supplied by reference TRBV5-6 and TRBJ1-1, is DAGVTQSPTHLIKTRGQQVTLRCSPKSGHDTVSWYQQALGQGPQFIFQYYEEEERQRGNFPDRFSGHQFPNYSSELNVNALLLGDSALYLCASSRDSNTEAFFGQGTRLTVV.

This rearrangement joins TRBV21-1 to TRBJ2-7; TRBD1 reflects the table's D call only, with no check against the DNA. TRBV21-1 constitutes a pseudogene. This CDR3 has 15 residues. CDR3 region: CASTRDRDSVYEQYF. The DNA for the CDR3 is TGTGCCAGCACCCGGGACAGGGATTCGGTCTACGAGCAGTACTTC.

The chain employs TRBV24-1 and TRBJ2-2, with a weak D call TRBD2 (6 bases). Germline loops: CDR1 KGHDR, CDR2 SFDVKD. Trimming cost V 10 bases and J 3 bases, with 8 bases left between them. The CDR3 contains 12 residues. This chain's CDR3 is CATGGDTGELFF. The CDR3 DNA reads TGTGCCACTGGCGGGGACACCGGGGAGCTGTTTTTT.

V usage is TRBV18 and J usage is TRBJ2-5; 10 nucleotides agree with TRBD2. This CDR3 contains 13 residues. Germline values: CDR1 KGHSH, CDR2 LQKENI. V shed 4 bases and J 5 bases; nucleotides not matched to a gene: 1. This CDR3 reads CASSLGLAETQYF. Written as DNA, the CDR3 is TGTGCCAGCTCACTGGGACTAGCGGAGACCCAGTACTTC.

The chain carries TRBV15 and TRBJ2-7; 8 positions match TRBD2. V gave up 0 bases and J gave up 0 bases; unmatched junction bases: 7. The CDR3 is made up of 17 amino acids. Germline values: CDR1 LNHNV, CDR2 YYDKDF (reference sequence). CDR3 nucleotide sequence: TGTGCCACCAGCAGAGAACTAGCGGTCATAAGCTCCTACGAGCAGTACTTC. Protein: CATSRELAVISSYEQYF.

V is TRBV18 and J is TRBJ2-1; D is ambiguous. V gave up 2 bases and J gave up 9 bases, with 8 bases separating them. The V gene's germline CDR1 is KGHSH and CDR2 LQKENI. There are 12 residues in the CDR3. CDR3 loop: CASSPMGIEQFF. CDR3 nucleotide sequence: TGTGCCAGCTCACCAATGGGCATTGAGCAGTTCTTC.

V and J are TRBV4-2 and TRBJ2-5, with 7 positions matching TRBD2. Germline CDR1 LGHNA, CDR2 YNFKEQ. J lost 4 bases, V lost 4 bases, and 9 bases had no gene match. CDR3 length: 15 amino acids. The CDR3 loop reads CASSPRTSLGETQYF. In DNA form, the CDR3 reads TGTGCCAGCAGCCCCCGGACTAGTTTGGGAGAGACCCAGTACTTC.

The chain couples TRBV19 to TRBJ2-2, with 8 bases aligning to TRBD2. V dropped 5 bases and J dropped 6; count of bases not matched to a gene: 11. The CDR3 is made up of 16 amino acids. CDR1 is LNHDA, CDR2 SQIVND, per germline (reference sequence). The CDR3 spells CASSPSGGVRSGELFF. As DNA, the CDR3 is TGTGCCAGTAGTCCTTCCGGGGGGGTTAGATCCGGGGAGCTGTTTTTT.